Listed below are T cell receptor beta chains from one sample, sequenced in a study of CD8 T cells in ankylosing spondylitis. TCRdb re-called the 5' RACE reads through MiXCR, storing one row per CDR3 protein. The sample shows about 450,000 distinct CDR3 sequences, 25% to 30% of them seen only once. Sequenced material: blood, either unsorted or a sorted T cell fraction (not recorded which). These receptors came from a male donor with ankylosing spondylitis. Both conserved end residues are part of each CDR3.

V gene	J gene	CDR3 protein
TRBV5-1	TRBJ1-2	CASSLGQFYYGYTF
TRBV5-1	TRBJ1-2	CASSLAAGGDGYTF
TRBV29-1	TRBJ2-1	CSVGTSGRPSYNEQFF
TRBV6-2/TRBV6-3	TRBJ1-2	CASSYEGAGGYTF
TRBV2	TRBJ2-7	CASRPPSGRFYEQYF
TRBV5-4	TRBJ2-7	CASTTDRDEAEQYF
TRBV11-2	TRBJ2-7	CASSLDRNSWEQYF
TRBV19	TRBJ2-2	CASSPPTSGVNTGELFF
TRBV12-3/TRBV12-4	TRBJ1-1	CASSSGQGISEAFF
TRBV25-1	TRBJ1-4	CASRLGAGGAEKLFF
TRBV7-9	TRBJ2-1	CASSLLWEPYNEQFF
TRBV20-1	TRBJ2-3	CSASGVADTQYF
TRBV2	TRBJ2-2	CASIRGQGADGGELFF
TRBV11-2	TRBJ1-4	CASSPTGGHEKLFF
TRBV10-2	TRBJ2-2	CASRQGLNTGELFF
TRBV6-2/TRBV6-3	TRBJ1-1	CASRAPIWEMNTEAFF
TRBV12-3/TRBV12-4	TRBJ2-1	CASSLVLGQGDEQFF
TRBV20-1	TRBJ2-1	CSASQWTIEQFF
TRBV6-1	TRBJ2-3	CASGRGQKGRTDTQYF
TRBV19	TRBJ2-3	CASSDGQGRTDTQYF
TRBV20-1	TRBJ2-1	CSAGGAGNNEQFF
TRBV4-2	TRBJ2-3	CASSQTSGRPDTQYF
TRBV12-3/TRBV12-4	TRBJ2-5	CASSSDAGGRETQYF
TRBV11-3	TRBJ2-1	CASSLDRAGEQFF
TRBV15	TRBJ2-1	CATSRVPTSGRAIYNEQFF